A single sample gave rise to the 27 T cell receptor beta chains below, sequenced in a study of blood T cell repertoires in COVID-19. TCRdb's copy holds only in-frame clones and misses some; the assay was immunoSEQ multiplex PCR. The data contain tens of thousands of clones, roughly 88% of them singletons. The source material was peripheral blood. These receptors came from an elderly man with active or convalescent COVID-19.

V and J are TRBV12-5 and TRBJ2-7; 8 bases align to TRBD1. Trimming took 2 bases from V and 5 from J; bases not matched to a gene: 5. The CDR3 consists of 14 residues. Germline-derived CDR1 and CDR2 are LGHNT and FRNRAP. DNA of the CDR3: TGTGCTAGTGGTTTGACGCAGGGGGCCCACGAGCAGTACTTC. This translates into CASGLTQGAHEQYF.

This chain joins TRBV30 and TRBJ1-5; D possibly corresponds to TRBD1 (6 bases). Germline V gene lookup returns CDR1 GTSNPN and CDR2 SVGIG (reference sequence). This CDR3 spans 14 amino acids. Trimming stripped 2 bases from V and 2 bases from J, with 10 bases between. The DNA for the CDR3 is TGTGCCTGGAGTCAGGGGAAAGGCAATCAGCCCCAGCATTTT. This sequence encodes CAWSQGKGNQPQHF. Full variable domain (remainder filled in from reference TRBV30 and TRBJ1-5): SQTIHQWPATLVQPVGSPLSLECTVEGTSNPNLYWYRQAAGRGLQLLFYSVGIGQISSEVPQNLSASRPQDRQFILSSKKLLLSDSGFYLCAWSQGKGNQPQHFGDGTRLSIL.

J is TRBJ1-5 and V is TRBV6-5; D unresolved. The V and J ends lost 5 bases and 0 bases respectively, with 8 bases between them. Germline V lookup: CDR1 MNHEY, CDR2 SVGAGI. The CDR3 is made up of 14 amino acids. The CDR3 here is CASSTGYSNQPQHF. The DNA of the CDR3 is TGTGCCAGCAGTACGGGGTATAGCAATCAGCCCCAGCATTTT.

The CDR3 region is CASASGSYNEQFF. The CDR3 region has the DNA TGTGCCAGCGCTAGCGGCTCCTACAATGAGCAGTTCTTC. The chain couples TRBV5-4 to TRBJ2-1; 7 positions agree with TRBD2. Germline V CDR1 and CDR2: SGHNT, YYREEE (reference sequence). The CDR3 loop spans 13 amino acids. The J segment lost 0 bases and the V segment lost 7 bases, leaving 1 base of the junction unmatched.

The rearrangement uses TRBV19 and TRBJ1-5; D unresolved. V lost 4 bases and J 5 bases, leaving 9 bases between the germline ends. The CDR3 is made up of 13 amino acids. The germline V gene has CDR1 LNHDA and CDR2 SQIVND (reference sequence). In DNA, the CDR3 is TGTGCCAGTAGTACAGGACTCGATCAGCCCCAGCATTTT. It is translated as CASSTGLDQPQHF.

The chain is built from TRBV28 and TRBJ1-1; unclear D gene. Trimming pared 7 bases from V and 5 bases from J, leaving 8 bases between. CDR1 is MDHEN and CDR2 is SYDVKM in the germline V gene. This CDR3 contains 11 residues. This CDR3 reads CASIGGTEAFF. DNA for the CDR3: TGTGCCAGCATCGGAGGGACTGAAGCTTTCTTT.

The chain recombines TRBV6-2 or TRBV6-3 with TRBJ2-7, with 7 bases that match TRBD2. The CDR3 loop spans 13 amino acids. Germline V gene data show CDR1 as MNHEY and CDR2 as SVGEGT. The ends lost 1 base at V and 7 bases at J; junction bases unmatched: 4. In DNA form, the CDR3 reads TGTGCCAGCAGTTACTGGCGGGAGAGTGAGCAGTACTTC. It yields the protein CASSYWRESEQYF.

The chain combines TRBV3-1 (or the pseudogene TRBV3-2) with TRBJ2-3; 11 bases match TRBD2. CDR3 length: 19 residues. CDR1 LGHDT and CDR2 YNNKEL come from the germline V gene (reference sequence). The junction had 15 bases not matched to a gene; V was cut back by 6 bases and J by 1 base. The CDR3 coding sequence is TGTGCCAGCAGGGACAGTATCCGACTAGCGGGGTCTCGCACAGATACGCAGTATTTT. Its translation is CASRDSIRLAGSRTDTQYF.

This chain uses TRBV7-9 with TRBJ2-3; perhaps TRBD1 as D (6 bases). The CDR3 contains 17 residues. Germline V gene data show CDR1 as SEHNR and CDR2 as FQNEAQ (reference sequence). V lost 5 bases and J 3 bases, leaving 21 bases between the germline ends. Written as DNA, the CDR3 is TGTGCCAGCAGCCTGCATATCCCGGGACAAGTAACAGATACGCAGTATTTT. This gives the protein CASSLHIPGQVTDTQYF.

The rearrangement joins TRBV6-5 to TRBJ2-7; 8 nucleotides align to TRBD2. The CDR3 has 14 amino acids. Per the germline V gene, CDR1 is MNHEY and CDR2 is SVGAGI. With 7 bases clipped from V and 6 bases from J, the junction kept 11 bases outside the gene matches. CDR3 in DNA: TGTGCCAGCAACCTCCTAGCGGGTTCTGGCGAGCAGTACTTC. This sequence encodes CASNLLAGSGEQYF.

CDR3 bases: TGTGCCAGCAGCCCACAGGGATTACCGGGAGGCTACACCTTC. It encodes CASSPQGLPGGYTF. The genes are TRBV3-1 (or the pseudogene TRBV3-2) and TRBJ1-2, with D maybe TRBD1 (6 bases). Germline V gene sequence: CDR1 LGHDT, CDR2 YNNKEL (reference sequence). This CDR3 is built from 14 residues. Between the trimmed V and J ends, which lost 4 bases and 8 bases, there was a span of 17 bases.

The V gene is TRBV5-1, the J gene TRBJ2-2, with 10 bases lining up with TRBD2. J gave up 4 bases and V 4 bases, and 10 bases lay outside the gene matches. Germline V gives CDR1 SGHRS, CDR2 YFSETQ. CDR3 length equals 17 residues. The CDR3 nucleotides read TGCGCCAGCAGCCCTAGCGGGAGTTTAGGTCGCACCGGGGAGCTGTTTTTT. It specifies CASSPSGSLGRTGELFF.

The rearrangement links TRBV11-2 to TRBJ2-7; D might be TRBD1 (6 bases). The V gene's germline CDR1 is SGHAT and CDR2 FQNNGV. This CDR3 has 12 residues. V lost 6 bases to trimming and J lost 4 bases, with 10 bases between them. The CDR3 DNA follows: TGTGCCAGCAGGGGCAGGGGATACGAGCAGTACTTC. This gives the protein CASRGRGYEQYF.

The rearrangement joins TRBV6-5 to TRBJ1-1, with D possibly matching TRBD1 (5 bases). V lost 7 bases, J lost 0 bases, and 9 bases lay in between. CDR1 MNHEY and CDR2 SVGAGI come from the germline V gene. The CDR3 totals 13 residues. For the CDR3, the DNA is TGTGCCAGCAATGGGGCGTTGAACACTGAAGCTTTCTTT. This gives the protein CASNGALNTEAFF.

This chain connects TRBV9 to TRBJ2-7, with 8 bases lining up with TRBD1. V trimming: 4 bases; J trimming: 5 bases; junction bases outside the gene matches: 8. Per the germline V gene, CDR1 is SGDLS and CDR2 is YYNGEE. The CDR3 runs 14 residues. The CDR3 nucleotides are TGTGCCAGCAGCCCCTCAAGGACAGGGAACGAGCAGTACTTC. It codes for CASSPSRTGNEQYF.

This clone was found a few times. This chain joins TRBV5-5 and TRBJ2-7; TRBD1 matches at 7 bases. V trimming: 4 bases; J trimming: 1 base; junction bases outside the gene matches: 8. The CDR3 consists of 15 residues. Looked up from germline, CDR1 is SGHKS and CDR2 is YYEKEE (reference sequence). CDR3: CASSPRDRGSYEQYF. The DNA of the CDR3 is TGTGCCAGCAGCCCCAGGGACAGAGGATCCTACGAGCAGTACTTC.

J is TRBJ2-7 and V is TRBV11-3, with unresolved D. Germline V lookup: CDR1 SGHNT, CDR2 YENEEA. V shed 5 bases and J shed 1 base, with 6 bases lying between them. The length of the CDR3 is 12 residues. The CDR3 here is CASSPRSYEQYF. The CDR3 bases are TGTGCCAGCAGCCCCCGTTCCTACGAGCAGTACTTC.

V is TRBV28 and J is TRBJ1-1, with TRBD1 as a possible D gene (5 bases). The germline V gene has CDR1 MDHEN and CDR2 SYDVKM. V was clipped by 7 bases and J by 1 base, with 13 bases between them. The CDR3 consists of 14 residues. CDR3 sequence reads: CASIPGTANTEAFF. For the CDR3, the DNA is TGTGCCAGCATTCCCGGGACTGCGAACACTGAAGCTTTCTTT.

The genes are TRBV24-1 and TRBJ2-1; D not resolved. The germline CDR1 and CDR2 sequences are KGHDR and SFDVKD. The CDR3 is 13 residues long. V was cut by 6 bases and J by 3 bases, with 8 bases left in between. The CDR3 DNA is TGTGCCACCAGTCGCCCGGGCTACAATGAGCAGTTCTTC. It translates to CATSRPGYNEQFF.

In the case of this clone: At one end, the junction sequence differs from germline, possibly due to a read error. The rearrangement joins TRBV4-1 to TRBJ2-2; TRBD2 matches at 10 bases. CDR3 length: 18 amino acids. CDR1 is MGHRA, CDR2 YSYEKL, per germline. CDR3 sequence reads: CASSQDTSGGAVLRELLF. The CDR3 DNA is TGCGCCAGCAGCCAAGACACCAGCGGGGGGGCTGTATTGAGGGAGCTGCTTTTT.

This clone has a handful of counts. The gene calls are TRBV15 and TRBJ2-2; 7 bases match TRBD1. Germline loops: CDR1 LNHNV, CDR2 YYDKDF (reference sequence). Losses at the gene ends were 1 base for V and 8 bases for J; bases not matched to a gene: 7. The CDR3 spans 15 residues. DNA for the CDR3: TGTGCCACCAGCAGAGGGGCAGGGGGACCGGGGGAGCTGTTTTTT. This codes for CATSRGAGGPGELFF.

The chain links TRBV5-4 to TRBJ1-1, with D maybe TRBD1 (6 bases). Trimming removed 4 bases from V and 1 base from J, with 14 bases in between. The CDR3 contains 15 residues. The germline CDR1 and CDR2 sequences are SGHNT and YYREEE (reference sequence). CDR3 DNA sequence: TGTGCCAGCAGCCCAAACTTGGGACAGAACACTGAAGCTTTCTTT. Protein: CASSPNLGQNTEAFF.

CDR3 coding DNA: TGTGCCAGCAGCCCCTTCAACGGCGGCCTCAATGAGCAGTTCTTC. This encodes CASSPFNGGLNEQFF. J is TRBJ2-1 and V is TRBV7-7; no definite D call. Germline V lookup: CDR1 SSHAT, CDR2 FNYEAQ (reference sequence). Trimming took 5 bases from V and 6 from J, leaving 17 bases between them. This CDR3 region has 15 residues.

The chain links TRBV19 to TRBJ2-2, with TRBD1 identical over 7 bases. Germline CDR1 reads LNHDA; CDR2 reads SQIVND (reference sequence). The CDR3 has 13 residues. Losses at the gene ends were 9 bases for V and 3 bases for J; bases not matched to a gene: 4. The CDR3 sequence: CASDRAYTGELFF. The CDR3 nucleotides read TGTGCCAGCGACAGGGCCTACACCGGGGAGCTGTTTTTT.

This chain connects TRBV5-4 to TRBJ2-7, with TRBD2 matching over 8 bases. The CDR3 extends over 14 amino acids. The junction had 12 bases not matched to a gene; V was cut back by 7 bases and J by 6 bases. Germline V CDR1 and CDR2: SGHNT, YYREEE (reference sequence). CDR3 protein: CASFSGGEDVEQYF. Here the CDR3 DNA reads TGTGCCAGCTTCTCGGGGGGGGAGGATGTCGAGCAGTACTTC.

The V gene is TRBV11-2, the J gene TRBJ2-1, with D uncertain. The germline V gene encodes CDR1 SGHAT and CDR2 FQNNGV. The CDR3 spans 13 residues. Between the trimmed V and J ends, which lost 2 bases and 4 bases, there was a span of 6 bases. CDR3 nucleotide sequence: TGTGCCAGCAGCTTAATACTTTACAATGAGCAGTTCTTC. Encoded protein: CASSLILYNEQFF. Full variable domain (missing parts from reference TRBV11-2 and TRBJ2-1): EAGVAQSPRYKIIEKRQSVAFWCNPISGHATLYWYQQILGQGPKLLIQFQNNGVVDDSQLPKDRFSAERLKGVDSTLKIQPAKLEDSAVYLCASSLILYNEQFFGPGTRLTVL.

This chain uses TRBV19 with TRBJ2-7; perhaps TRBD1 as D (7 bases). The V end was cut by 6 bases, the J end by 3 bases, with 33 bases between. The V gene's germline CDR1 is LNHDA and CDR2 SQIVND (reference sequence). This CDR3 comprises 20 residues. As DNA, the CDR3 is TGTGCCAGTAGCGCGGGGAGGATTGGACAGGCGTACTTGGAGAGCTACGAGCAGTACTTC. It specifies CASSAGRIGQAYLESYEQYF.